The 27 T cell receptor beta chains below were found in one sample sequenced in a study of blood T cell repertoires in COVID-19. Clones were read by immunoSEQ multiplex PCR, and TCRdb kept only the in-frame ones, dropping some. The sample shows approximately 45,000 clones, around 86% of them seen only once. Sequenced material: peripheral blood. The receptors come from a woman of 80 years or more with acute or convalescent COVID-19.

The chain combines TRBV27 with TRBJ2-1, with 9 positions matching TRBD1. J lost 9 bases, V lost 5 bases, and 14 bases had no gene match. Germline V gene sequence: CDR1 MNHEY, CDR2 SMNVEV (reference sequence). This CDR3 is built from 16 residues. The CDR3 loop reads CASSALGQGSASEQFF. In DNA form, the CDR3 reads TGTGCCAGCAGTGCCCTCGGACAGGGGTCCGCGTCTGAGCAGTTCTTC.

In DNA, the CDR3 is TGTGCCAGCAGCTTACAGGTGAACACCGGGGAGCTGTTTTTT. Protein sequence: CASSLQVNTGELFF. V and J are TRBV28 and TRBJ2-2, with D perhaps TRBD1 (5 bases). V was trimmed by 6 bases and J by 1 base, leaving 9 bases between them. From germline, CDR1 is MDHEN and CDR2 SYDVKM. The CDR3 runs to 14 residues.

The chain uses TRBV6-6 and TRBJ2-2; no reliable D call. Between the trimmed V and J ends, which lost 7 bases and 0 bases, there was a span of 15 bases. The CDR3 spans 16 residues. CDR1 and CDR2 (germline): MNHNY, SVGAGI (reference sequence). The DNA of the CDR3 is TGTGCCAGCACCAGCCAAAGGAGCGCGAACACCGGGGAGCTGTTTTTT. Residues: CASTSQRSANTGELFF.

The chain links TRBV3-1 (or the pseudogene TRBV3-2) to TRBJ1-5, with 7 bases that match TRBD1. The V gene end was trimmed by 4 bases and the J gene end by 7 bases; junction bases not matched to a gene: 7. CDR1 LGHDT and CDR2 YNNKEL come from the germline V gene (reference sequence). CDR3 size: 14 residues. CDR3 sequence reads: CASSLGQIEQPQHF. For the CDR3, the DNA is TGTGCCAGCAGCCTGGGACAGATAGAACAGCCCCAGCATTTT.

This chain connects TRBV6-1 to TRBJ1-1; D is unresolved. The V gene lost 1 base and the J gene lost 1 base, with 7 bases spanning the gap. CDR3 size: 14 residues. Germline V gene data show CDR1 as MNHNS and CDR2 as SASEGT. The chain's CDR3 is CASSEVQWNTEAFF. In nucleotides, the CDR3 is TGTGCCAGCAGTGAAGTACAGTGGAACACTGAAGCTTTCTTT.

The chain uses TRBV5-1 and TRBJ2-5; D remains unclear. From germline, CDR1 is SGHRS and CDR2 YFSETQ. Between the trimmed V and J ends, which lost 3 bases and 0 bases, there was a span of 9 bases. CDR3 length: 14 amino acids. The CDR3: CASSWSDDQETQYF. In DNA form, the CDR3 reads TGCGCCAGCAGCTGGAGTGATGACCAAGAGACCCAGTACTTC.

V usage is TRBV30 and J usage is TRBJ2-1; TRBD2 is a possible D gene (5 bases). The CDR3 contains 12 residues. The ends were cut back, 5 bases at V and 7 bases at J, with 12 bases in the middle. The germline CDR1 and CDR2 sequences are GTSNPN and SVGIG (reference sequence). The CDR3 sequence is CAWDHGENEQFF. In nucleotides, the CDR3 is TGTGCCTGGGACCACGGGGAGAATGAGCAGTTCTTC.

The CDR3 DNA reads TGTGCCAGCAGTGAATCCGCGACAGTCCCTAGGGAGCAGTACTTC. Translating gives CASSESATVPREQYF. The V call is TRBV25-1, the J call TRBJ2-7, with D perhaps matching TRBD1 (5 bases). Deletions cut 1 base from V and 7 bases from J, with 17 bases between. CDR3 size: 15 residues. CDR1 MGHDK and CDR2 SYGVNS come from the germline V gene.

This chain links TRBV2 with TRBJ2-2; weak D call: TRBD2 (6 bases). V was trimmed by 6 bases and J by 3 bases, leaving 14 bases between them. The CDR3 runs 15 residues. CDR1 and CDR2 (germline): SNHLY, FYNNEI. The CDR3 loop reads CASRGGGRYTGELFF. The DNA for the CDR3 is TGTGCCAGCAGGGGAGGCGGAAGGTACACCGGGGAGCTGTTTTTT.

The V call is TRBV3-1 (or the pseudogene TRBV3-2), the J call TRBJ2-1; D is perhaps TRBD2 (6 bases). The CDR3 totals 15 residues. Germline V gives CDR1 LGHDT, CDR2 YNNKEL (reference sequence). Deletions cut 1 base from V and 7 bases from J, with 14 bases between. CDR3 in DNA: TGTGCCAGCAGCCAAGGCGCGGGGCCGGGTAATGAGCAGTTCTTC. This encodes CASSQGAGPGNEQFF.

This clone was seen a single time. The chain joins TRBV9 to TRBJ2-5, with a weak D call TRBD2 (7 bases). CDR1 and CDR2 from the germline V gene are SGDLS and YYNGEE. This CDR3 is built from 15 residues. V lost 0 bases, J lost 0 bases, and 9 bases lay in between. CDR3 in amino acids: CASSVGGGHQETQYF. The CDR3 DNA follows: TGTGCCAGCAGCGTAGGGGGGGGGCACCAAGAGACCCAGTACTTC.

The chain combines TRBV10-3 with TRBJ2-1; 10 nucleotides align to TRBD2. The V gene end was trimmed by 2 bases and the J gene end by 10 bases; junction bases not matched to a gene: 14. The CDR3 loop spans 17 amino acids. Germline CDR1 ENHRY, CDR2 SYGVKD. Here the CDR3 reads CAISEQGGSGGAREQFF. The CDR3 DNA sequence: TGTGCCATCAGTGAGCAAGGAGGAAGCGGGGGGGCAAGAGAGCAGTTCTTC.

The chain has TRBV6-5 and TRBJ1-4; TRBD1 matches at 9 bases. The germline V gene encodes CDR1 MNHEY and CDR2 SVGAGI. CDR3 length equals 14 residues. The chain's CDR3 is CATRGTGKFEKLFF. The CDR3 coding sequence is TGTGCAACGCGGGGGACAGGGAAATTTGAAAAACTGTTTTTT.

The rearrangement links TRBV2 to TRBJ1-1; 11 nucleotides match TRBD1. The V segment lost 5 bases and the J segment 6 bases; nucleotides outside the gene matches: 5. The germline V gene has CDR1 SNHLY and CDR2 FYNNEI. CDR3 length equals 14 residues. This CDR3 is CASSPGQGVPEAFF. Here the CDR3 DNA reads TGTGCCAGCAGTCCGGGACAGGGGGTTCCTGAAGCTTTCTTT.

This clone was seen more than once but under ten times. This sequence joins TRBV5-5 and TRBJ1-1; TRBD1 matches 10 bases. Germline V CDR1 and CDR2: SGHKS, YYEKEE (reference sequence). The V gene end was trimmed by 4 bases and the J gene end by 5 bases; junction bases not matched to a gene: 11. The CDR3 covers 16 residues. CDR3 loop: CASSKGTGVVGTEAFF. As DNA, the CDR3 is TGTGCCAGCAGCAAAGGGACAGGGGTGGTTGGGACTGAAGCTTTCTTT.

This clone was observed once. The DNA for the CDR3 is TGTGCCTGGAGTTTACAGGGTTATCAGCCCCAGCATTTT. Translation gives CAWSLQGYQPQHF. The chain links TRBV30 to TRBJ1-5, with a tentative D call TRBD1 (6 bases). V lost 2 bases and J lost 5, with 10 bases in between. The CDR3 loop spans 13 amino acids. Germline V gene data show CDR1 as GTSNPN and CDR2 as SVGIG (reference sequence). The entire variable domain, with the rest obtained from reference TRBV30 and TRBJ1-5, is as follows: SQTIHQWPATLVQPVGSPLSLECTVEGTSNPNLYWYRQAAGRGLQLLFYSVGIGQISSEVPQNLSASRPQDRQFILSSKKLLLSDSGFYLCAWSLQGYQPQHFGDGTRLSIL.

The CDR3 coding sequence is TGTGCCAGCAGCCTTACAGGGTTATATAATTCACCCCTCCACTTT. This encodes CASSLTGLYNSPLHF. This sequence joins TRBV7-9 and TRBJ1-6; tentatively, D is TRBD1 (6 bases). Germline CDR1 and CDR2: SEHNR and FQNEAQ (reference sequence). This CDR3 contains 15 residues. The V and J ends lost 5 bases and 4 bases respectively, with 12 bases between them.

V and J are TRBV2 and TRBJ2-3; no clear D. CDR3 length equals 12 residues. Germline values: CDR1 SNHLY, CDR2 FYNNEI. V lost 7 bases and J 10 bases, leaving 15 bases between the germline ends. CDR3 residues: CASNTRVEAQYF. The CDR3 coding sequence is TGTGCCAGCAACACTCGTGTAGAGGCGCAGTATTTT.

The CDR3 sequence is CASSLGELVGNIQYF. In DNA form, the CDR3 reads TGTGCCAGCAGCCTAGGCGAGCTAGTCGGGAACATTCAGTACTTC. The gene calls are TRBV5-4 and TRBJ2-4; no definite D call. CDR1 is SGHNT and CDR2 is YYREEE in the germline V gene (reference sequence). The CDR3 extends over 15 amino acids. The V end was cut by 4 bases, the J end by 7 bases, with 18 bases between. The whole variable domain, remainder taken from reference TRBV5-4 and TRBJ2-4, is ETGVTQSPTHLIKTRGQQVTLRCSSQSGHNTVSWYQQALGQGPQFIFQYYREEENGRGNFPPRFSGLQFPNYSSELNVNALELDDSALYLCASSLGELVGNIQYFGAGTRLSVL.

CDR3 sequence reads: CASSFLLAGDSEQFF. In nucleotides, the CDR3 is TGCGCCAGCAGCTTCCTACTAGCGGGGGATAGTGAGCAGTTCTTC. The gene calls are TRBV5-1 and TRBJ2-1; TRBD2 agrees at 11 bases. The CDR3 contains 15 residues. The germline gives CDR1 SGHRS, CDR2 YFSETQ. J lost 9 bases, V lost 2 bases, and 7 bases had no gene match.

The rearrangement links TRBV10-3 to TRBJ1-1; 7 bases are a match to TRBD1. Germline CDR1 and CDR2: ENHRY and SYGVKD. This CDR3 has 14 residues. V lost 0 bases, J lost 7 bases, and 5 bases stayed unmatched. The CDR3 reads CAISESTGTREAFF. In DNA, the CDR3 is TGTGCCATCAGTGAGTCGACAGGGACCCGTGAAGCTTTCTTT.

This chain joins TRBV2 and TRBJ1-3; TRBD1 matches at 10 bases. After removal of 8 bases from V and 2 bases from J, the junction contained 9 bases not matched to a gene. Germline V gene data show CDR1 as SNHLY and CDR2 as FYNNEI. CDR3 length: 16 amino acids. The CDR3 is CASQPRQGAAGNTIYF. The CDR3 DNA reads as TGTGCCAGCCAACCCCGACAGGGGGCTGCTGGAAACACCATATATTTT.

The rearrangement links TRBV5-1 to TRBJ2-2; maybe TRBD1 (6 bases). Germline CDR1 reads SGHRS; CDR2 reads YFSETQ. The CDR3 is 16 amino acids. V gave up 1 base and J gave up 7 bases, with 17 bases separating them. The CDR3 coding sequence is TGCGCCAGCAGCTTGCGAACCAGCAGGGGTGGCGGGGAGCTGTTTTTT. This codes for CASSLRTSRGGGELFF.

The gene calls are TRBV10-2 and TRBJ1-1; no firm D call. Germline loops: CDR1 WSHSY, CDR2 SAAADI. The CDR3 runs to 13 residues. With 3 bases removed from V and 0 bases from J, the gap between germline ends came to 5 bases. Written as DNA, the CDR3 is TGCGCCAGCAGTGAACAGCTGAACACTGAAGCTTTCTTT. It encodes CASSEQLNTEAFF.

This clone was seen only once. CDR3 nucleotides: TGCAGTGCTAGTCCCCAGGGTGCCCACGAGCAGTACTTC. This encodes CSASPQGAHEQYF. The V and J genes are TRBV20-1 and TRBJ2-7, with D possibly being TRBD1 (5 bases). The CDR3 contains 13 residues. V shed 3 bases and J shed 5 bases, with 14 bases lying between them. Looked up from germline, CDR1 is DFQATT and CDR2 is SNEGSKA (reference sequence).

This sequence joins TRBV7-9 and TRBJ1-2; 7 bases map to TRBD1. This CDR3 has 14 amino acids. Germline V CDR1 and CDR2: SEHNR, FQNEAQ (reference sequence). The junction had 11 bases not matched to a gene; V was cut back by 5 bases and J by 8 bases. The CDR3 region is CASSTPGGSSGYTF. The CDR3 coding sequence is TGTGCCAGCAGCACCCCAGGGGGGTCAAGCGGCTACACCTTC.

A word on this clone: Other DNA sequences in this specimen translate into the identical CDR3. V and J are TRBV4-2 and TRBJ1-2; D is uncertain. Trimming stripped 0 bases from V and 4 bases from J, with 6 bases between. Germline V lookup: CDR1 LGHNA, CDR2 YNFKEQ. The CDR3 loop spans 13 amino acids. The CDR3 DNA is TGTGCCAGCAGCCAAGAGGCCAGCTATGGCTACACCTTC. Its translation: CASSQEASYGYTF.